These 19 T cell receptor beta chains were all obtained from the same sample, sequenced in a study of graft-versus-host responses after intestinal transplantation. Graft samples were processed, releasing intraepithelial and lamina propria lymphocytes. Measured with immunoSEQ multiplex PCR; TCRdb has only the in-frame clones, and not every one. The sample shows about 29,000 clones, approximately 80% of them seen only once. The starting material was ileum tissue, obtained 98 days after intestinal transplantation. The source is a human patient who received an intestinal transplant, so some T cells may come from the graft donor.

This clone was detected only once. The chain combines TRBV30 with TRBJ1-2, with TRBD1 matching over 8 bases. The germline V gene encodes CDR1 GTSNPN and CDR2 SVGIG (reference sequence). This CDR3 region has 14 residues. J was trimmed by 4 bases and V by 2 bases; bases with no gene match: 6. The CDR3 nucleotides read TGTGCCTGGAGTCGGGACAGGCGCCCCTATGGCTACACCTTC. Translation gives CAWSRDRRPYGYTF.

This sequence joins TRBV19 and TRBJ2-5, with 9 bases aligning to TRBD2. Near its end, the DNA agrees better with TRBJ2-7, so the J call may be wrong. Germline V gene lookup returns CDR1 LNHDA and CDR2 SQIVND (reference sequence). The CDR3 sequence is 14 residues long. The CDR3 DNA follows: TGTGCCAGTACGACCCAAGCGGGGGGTTACGAGCAGTACTTC. Protein product: CASTTQAGGYEQYF.

This clone was detected once. The chain is built from TRBV9 and TRBJ1-5; TRBD1 matches at 10 bases. The J segment lost 7 bases and the V segment lost 3 bases, leaving 4 bases of the junction unmatched. CDR1 and CDR2 (germline): SGDLS, YYNGEE. The CDR3 length is 14 residues. CDR3 DNA sequence: TGTGCCAGCAGCGCCGGGACAGGGGTCCAGCCCCAGCATTTT. This encodes CASSAGTGVQPQHF.

This clone was counted a single time. The chain employs TRBV1 and TRBJ2-3; the listed D gene, TRBD2, was not tested against the DNA. TRBV1 has pseudogene status. CDR3 length equals 14 residues. CDR3 bases: TGCACCAGCAGCCAAGATACTAGCACAGATACGCAGTATTTT. Translation gives CTSSQDTSTDTQYF.

The chain joins TRBV6-1 to TRBJ2-5; weak D call: TRBD2 (7 bases). Germline CDR1 is MNHNS and CDR2 is SASEGT. Deletions cut 6 bases from V and 5 bases from J, with 16 bases between. The CDR3 sequence is 14 residues long. In DNA form, the CDR3 reads TGTGCCAGCAGCCCCACGGGGGGCATGGAGACCCAGTACTTC. Amino acid sequence: CASSPTGGMETQYF.

This clone is medium-sized in the sample. V gene TRBV5-1 combines with J gene TRBJ2-7, with 11 bases fitting TRBD2. The trim removed 3 bases at V and 0 bases at J, leaving 2 bases unmatched. The germline CDR1 and CDR2 sequences are SGHRS and YFSETQ. The CDR3 runs to 15 residues. The CDR3 spells CASSWGTSGSYEQYF. The DNA of the CDR3 is TGCGCCAGCAGCTGGGGGACTAGCGGCTCCTACGAGCAGTACTTC.

This chain uses TRBV9 with TRBJ1-6, with 10 nucleotides matching TRBD1. From germline, CDR1 is SGDLS and CDR2 YYNGEE. The CDR3 runs to 15 residues. V was clipped by 3 bases and J by 10 bases; unmatched bases: 7. The CDR3 protein is CASSEADRGGSPLHF. The CDR3 DNA reads TGTGCCAGCAGCGAGGCGGACAGGGGGGGGTCACCCCTCCACTTT.

Here the CDR3 DNA reads TGCGCCAGCAGCTCCGGGTCGACACTATTCACTGGAAACACCATATATTTT. The encoded protein is CASSSGSTLFTGNTIYF. The chain is built from TRBV4-1 and TRBJ1-3; D is undetermined. With 5 bases removed from V and 2 bases from J, the gap between germline ends came to 19 bases. Per germline, CDR1 MGHRA and CDR2 YSYEKL. CDR3 length: 17 residues.

This chain links TRBV7-3 with TRBJ2-1; weak D call: TRBD1 (5 bases). Trimming removed 5 bases from V and 0 bases from J, with 14 bases in between. This CDR3 contains 16 residues. From germline, CDR1 is SGHTA and CDR2 FQGTGA. The CDR3 DNA reads as TGTGCCAGCAGCCCGACGACAGACAGCTCCTACAATGAGCAGTTCTTC. Translation gives CASSPTTDSSYNEQFF.

This clone has just a few counts. The V call is TRBV4-1, the J call TRBJ1-6; D gene uncertain. Looked up from germline, CDR1 is MGHRA and CDR2 is YSYEKL. The CDR3 is 17 residues long. V shed 0 bases and J shed 14 bases, with 23 bases lying between them. CDR3 coding DNA: TGCGCCAGCAGCCAAGACAATGGCCCTGGGCCGTCGGGATCCCTCCACTTT. Residues: CASSQDNGPGPSGSLHF.

The chain combines TRBV19 with TRBJ1-3; maybe TRBD1 (6 bases). The CDR3 consists of 13 residues. V lost 7 bases and J lost 4, with 11 bases in between. CDR1 and CDR2 (germline): LNHDA, SQIVND (reference sequence). CDR3 nucleotides: TGTGCCAGTATCGGGACAAACGGAAACACCATATATTTT. It codes for CASIGTNGNTIYF.

The rearrangement links TRBV9 to TRBJ2-6, with D unclear. V was trimmed by 5 bases and J by 0 bases, leaving 12 bases between them. The CDR3 loop spans 16 amino acids. Germline loops: CDR1 SGDLS, CDR2 YYNGEE. CDR3 DNA: TGTGCCAGCAGTGCAGGCATAGACTCTGGGGCCAACGTCCTGACTTTC. Amino acid sequence: CASSAGIDSGANVLTF.

This chain connects TRBV27 to TRBJ2-5; 8 bases align to TRBD1. The trim removed 5 bases at V and 1 base at J, leaving 3 bases unmatched. The CDR3 extends over 14 amino acids. Germline V CDR1 and CDR2: MNHEY, SMNVEV (reference sequence). CDR3: CASSITGGQETQYF. The CDR3 DNA sequence: TGTGCCAGCAGTATAACAGGGGGCCAAGAGACCCAGTACTTC.

J is TRBJ2-1 and V is TRBV30; D perhaps matches TRBD1 (5 bases). CDR1 is GTSNPN, CDR2 SVGIG, per germline (reference sequence). The V end lost 0 bases, the J end lost 7 bases, and 7 bases lay between the germline ends. CDR3 length: 12 amino acids. The CDR3 DNA sequence: TGTGCCTGGAGTGTAGGGGCGAATGAGCAGTTCTTC. Translated: CAWSVGANEQFF. Variable domain in full (rest from reference TRBV30 and TRBJ2-1): SQTIHQWPATLVQPVGSPLSLECTVEGTSNPNLYWYRQAAGRGLQLLFYSVGIGQISSEVPQNLSASRPQDRQFILSSKKLLLSDSGFYLCAWSVGANEQFFGPGTRLTVL.

This clone came up once. V and J are TRBV11-2 and TRBJ2-1; 12 nucleotides align to TRBD2. CDR1 is SGHAT, CDR2 FQNNGV, per germline. The trim removed 5 bases at V and 7 bases at J, leaving 18 bases unmatched. CDR3 size: 19 residues. The CDR3 coding sequence is TGTGCCAGCAGCCCGACAGGGCTAAAACGACTAGCGGGGGAGAATGAGCAGTTCTTC. It is translated as CASSPTGLKRLAGENEQFF.

The chain combines TRBV7-8 with TRBJ1-5; 9 bases match TRBD1. CDR3 length: 18 amino acids. Germline values: CDR1 SGHVS, CDR2 FQNEAQ. Trimming took 5 bases from V and 3 from J; bases not matched to a gene: 14. CDR3 protein: CASSPHRGRPEINQPQHF. The CDR3 nucleotides read TGTGCCAGCAGCCCCCACAGGGGGCGGCCAGAAATCAATCAGCCCCAGCATTTT.

The chain carries TRBV7-2 and TRBJ1-2; 7 nucleotides align to TRBD1. The CDR3 has 14 amino acids. CDR1 is SGHTA, CDR2 FQGNSA, per germline. V was pared by 5 bases and J by 6 bases, with 9 bases of the junction left unmatched. This CDR3 reads CASSDFTGVNGYTF. Written as DNA, the CDR3 is TGTGCCAGCAGCGACTTTACAGGGGTGAATGGCTACACCTTC.

The chain has TRBV5-4 and TRBJ2-3; a possible D gene is TRBD1 (5 bases). V gave up 5 bases and J gave up 4 bases, with 8 bases separating them. The CDR3 length is 12 residues. Per germline, CDR1 SGHNT and CDR2 YYREEE (reference sequence). CDR3 sequence reads: CASRQGADTQYF. The CDR3, as DNA: TGTGCCAGCAGGCAGGGTGCAGATACGCAGTATTTT.

The rearrangement uses TRBV10-3 and TRBJ1-1; D remains ambiguous. Between the trimmed V and J ends, which lost 3 bases and 0 bases, there was a span of 11 bases. The CDR3 loop spans 15 amino acids. CDR1 is ENHRY, CDR2 SYGVKD, per germline. The CDR3 DNA sequence: TGTGCCATCAGTGAAAAAACAGCTATGAACACTGAAGCTTTCTTT. This codes for CAISEKTAMNTEAFF.